The entry that follows covers one T cell receptor beta chain sequence. The antigen is unknown. Repertoires were generated with immunoSEQ multiplex PCR, while TCRdb's copy carries only in-frame clones and drops some. Seen here are under 200,000 clones, roughly nine tenths observed once, and the top ten hold over 2.5%. The source of the sample is a study of cytomegalovirus exposure and HLA in healthy donors. Findings of the study overall: First-cohort TCR clusters tended to co-occur in the approximately 130 validation repertoires, a later analysis found.

The sequencing sample was made of PBMCs. The TCR comes from a woman between 18 and 29 years old in good health and CMV-seropositive.

The CDR3 region has the DNA TGCGCCAGCAGCTCCGGACTAGCGGGTACCTACGAGCAGTACTTC. This translates into CASSSGLAGTYEQYF. This chain links TRBV5-1 with TRBJ2-7; TRBD2 aligns across 11 bases. Germline V gene lookup returns CDR1 SGHRS and CDR2 YFSETQ. The V and J ends lost 3 bases and 2 bases, in that order; junction bases with no gene match: 4. The CDR3 consists of 15 residues.